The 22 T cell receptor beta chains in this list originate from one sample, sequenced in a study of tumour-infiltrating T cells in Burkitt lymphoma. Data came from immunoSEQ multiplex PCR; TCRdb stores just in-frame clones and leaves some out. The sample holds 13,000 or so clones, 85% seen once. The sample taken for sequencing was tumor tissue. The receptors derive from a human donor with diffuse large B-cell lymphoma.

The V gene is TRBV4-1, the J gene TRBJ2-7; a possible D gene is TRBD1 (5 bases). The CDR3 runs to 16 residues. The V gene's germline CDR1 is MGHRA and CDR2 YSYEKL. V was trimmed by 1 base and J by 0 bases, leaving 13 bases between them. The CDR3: CASSQGSTDSSYEQYF. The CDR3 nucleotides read TGCGCCAGCAGCCAAGGATCCACAGACAGCTCCTACGAGCAGTACTTC.

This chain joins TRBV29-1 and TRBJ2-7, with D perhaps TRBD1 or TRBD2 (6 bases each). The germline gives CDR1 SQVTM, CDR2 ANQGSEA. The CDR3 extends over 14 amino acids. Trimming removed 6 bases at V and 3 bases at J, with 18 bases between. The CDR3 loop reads CSVRTKGGVYEQYF. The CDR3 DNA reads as TGCAGCGTCCGGACAAAGGGGGGTGTCTACGAGCAGTACTTC.

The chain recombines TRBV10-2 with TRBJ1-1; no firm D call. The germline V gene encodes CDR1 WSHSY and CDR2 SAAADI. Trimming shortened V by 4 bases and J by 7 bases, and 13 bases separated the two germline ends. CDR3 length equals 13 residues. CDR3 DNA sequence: TGCGCCAGCAGTGTCCTAGGGAAGTTTGAAGCTTTCTTT. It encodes CASSVLGKFEAFF.

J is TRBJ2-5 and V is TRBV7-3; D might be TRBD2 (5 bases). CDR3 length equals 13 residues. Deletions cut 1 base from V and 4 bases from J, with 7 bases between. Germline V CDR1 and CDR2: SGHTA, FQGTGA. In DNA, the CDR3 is TGTGCCAGCAGCTTAAACCGGGGAGAGACCCAGTACTTC. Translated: CASSLNRGETQYF. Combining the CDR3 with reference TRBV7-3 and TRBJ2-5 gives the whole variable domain GAGVSQTPSNKVTEKGKYVELRCDPISGHTALYWYRQSLGQGPEFLIYFQGTGAADDSGLPNDRFFAVRPEGSVSTLKIQRTERGDSAVYLCASSLNRGETQYFGPGTRLLVL.

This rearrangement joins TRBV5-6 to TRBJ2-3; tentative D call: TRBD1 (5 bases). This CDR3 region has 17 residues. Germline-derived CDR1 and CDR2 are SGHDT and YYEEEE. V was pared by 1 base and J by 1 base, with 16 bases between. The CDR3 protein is CASSLSHTGTGTDTQYF. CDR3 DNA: TGTGCCAGCAGCTTGTCCCATACAGGAACGGGCACAGATACGCAGTATTTT.

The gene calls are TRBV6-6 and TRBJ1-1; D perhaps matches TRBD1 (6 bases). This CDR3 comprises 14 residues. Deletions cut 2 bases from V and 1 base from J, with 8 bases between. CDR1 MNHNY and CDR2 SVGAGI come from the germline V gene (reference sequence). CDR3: CASSYGQTNTEAFF. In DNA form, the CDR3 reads TGTGCCAGCAGTTACGGACAGACGAACACTGAAGCTTTCTTT.

In nucleotides, the CDR3 is TGTGCCAGCAGCTTGTTGTTCAGGGCTAACTATGGCTACACCTTC. Amino acids: CASSLLFRANYGYTF. The chain joins TRBV5-6 to TRBJ1-2; a possible D gene is TRBD1 (5 bases). The germline gives CDR1 SGHDT, CDR2 YYEEEE. Between the trimmed V and J ends, which lost 1 base and 0 bases, there was a span of 10 bases. The CDR3 has 15 amino acids.

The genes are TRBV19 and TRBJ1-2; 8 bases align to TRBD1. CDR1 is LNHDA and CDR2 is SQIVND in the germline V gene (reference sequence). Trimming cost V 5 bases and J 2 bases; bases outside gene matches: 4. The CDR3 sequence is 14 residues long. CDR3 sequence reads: CASSLRDRNYGYTF. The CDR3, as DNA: TGTGCCAGTAGTTTACGGGACAGGAACTATGGCTACACCTTC.

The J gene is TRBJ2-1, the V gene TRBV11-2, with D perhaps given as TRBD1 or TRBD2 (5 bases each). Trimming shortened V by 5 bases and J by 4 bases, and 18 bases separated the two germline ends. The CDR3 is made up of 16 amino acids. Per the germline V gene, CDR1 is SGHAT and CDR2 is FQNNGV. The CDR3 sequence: CASSPRTGTEYNEQFF. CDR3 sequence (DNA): TGTGCCAGCAGCCCGAGGACCGGGACGGAATACAATGAGCAGTTCTTC. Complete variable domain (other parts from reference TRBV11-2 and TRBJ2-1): EAGVAQSPRYKIIEKRQSVAFWCNPISGHATLYWYQQILGQGPKLLIQFQNNGVVDDSQLPKDRFSAERLKGVDSTLKIQPAKLEDSAVYLCASSPRTGTEYNEQFFGPGTRLTVL.

The CDR3 region is CASRKNRVSTNEKLFF. CDR3 sequence (DNA): TGTGCCAGCAGAAAGAACAGGGTATCAACTAATGAAAAACTGTTTTTT. The chain uses TRBV27 and TRBJ1-4; D perhaps matches TRBD1 (6 bases). The CDR3 length is 16 residues. Germline V gene data show CDR1 as MNHEY and CDR2 as SMNVEV (reference sequence). V lost 6 bases, J lost 0 bases, and 14 bases lay in between.

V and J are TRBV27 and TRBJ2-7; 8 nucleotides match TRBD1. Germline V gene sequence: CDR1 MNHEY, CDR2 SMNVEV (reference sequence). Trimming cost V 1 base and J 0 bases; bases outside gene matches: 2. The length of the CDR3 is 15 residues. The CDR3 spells CASSLFQGASYEQYF. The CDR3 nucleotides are TGTGCCAGCAGTTTATTCCAGGGGGCCTCCTACGAGCAGTACTTC.

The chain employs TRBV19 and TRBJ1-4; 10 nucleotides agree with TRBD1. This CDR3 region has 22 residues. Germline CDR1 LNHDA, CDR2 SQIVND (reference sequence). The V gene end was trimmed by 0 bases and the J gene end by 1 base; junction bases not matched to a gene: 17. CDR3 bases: TGTGCCAGTAGTATAGACCGGGACAGGGGAATCCCTGAACCTCAAACTAATGAAAAACTGTTTTTT. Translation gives CASSIDRDRGIPEPQTNEKLFF.

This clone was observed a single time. CDR3 DNA: TGTGCCAGCAGTTTACCCCTTGGCACCATGAACACTGAAGCTTTCTTT. It translates to CASSLPLGTMNTEAFF. The V and J genes are TRBV28 and TRBJ1-1; D uncertain. Trimming removed 2 bases from V and 0 bases from J, with 13 bases in between. Germline V CDR1 and CDR2: MDHEN, SYDVKM. The CDR3 is 16 amino acids.

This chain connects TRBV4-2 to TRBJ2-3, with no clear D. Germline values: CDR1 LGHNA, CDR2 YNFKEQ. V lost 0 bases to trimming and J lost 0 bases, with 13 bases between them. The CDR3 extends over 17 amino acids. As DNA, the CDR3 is TGTGCCAGCAGCCAAGATACTGGAGCTGGTAGCACAGATACGCAGTATTTT. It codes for CASSQDTGAGSTDTQYF.

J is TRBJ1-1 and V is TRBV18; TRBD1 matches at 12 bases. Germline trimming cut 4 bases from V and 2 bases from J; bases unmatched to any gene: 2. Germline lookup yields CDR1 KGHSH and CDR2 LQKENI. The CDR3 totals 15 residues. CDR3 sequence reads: CASSLGTGGNTEAFF. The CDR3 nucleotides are TGTGCCAGCTCACTAGGGACAGGGGGCAACACTGAAGCTTTCTTT.

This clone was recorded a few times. This chain's CDR3 is CASSYGTEAFF. The CDR3, as DNA: TGTGCCAGCAGTTACGGCACTGAAGCTTTCTTT. This rearrangement joins TRBV6-6 to TRBJ1-1; D remains ambiguous. Trimming pared 2 bases from V and 4 bases from J, leaving 2 bases between. This CDR3 has 11 residues. Germline-derived CDR1 and CDR2 are MNHNY and SVGAGI (reference sequence).

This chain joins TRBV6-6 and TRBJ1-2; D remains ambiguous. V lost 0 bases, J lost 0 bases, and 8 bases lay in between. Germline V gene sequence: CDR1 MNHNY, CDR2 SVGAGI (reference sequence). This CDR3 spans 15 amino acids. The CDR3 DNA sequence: TGTGCCAGCAGTTACTCTAAAGCGTCTAACTATGGCTACACCTTC. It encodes CASSYSKASNYGYTF.

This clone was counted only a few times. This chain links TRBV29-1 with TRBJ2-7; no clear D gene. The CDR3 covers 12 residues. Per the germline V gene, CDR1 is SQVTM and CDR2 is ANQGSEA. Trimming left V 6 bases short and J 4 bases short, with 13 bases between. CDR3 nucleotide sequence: TGCAGCGTATTGACTGTTGAATACGAGCAGTACTTC. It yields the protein CSVLTVEYEQYF.

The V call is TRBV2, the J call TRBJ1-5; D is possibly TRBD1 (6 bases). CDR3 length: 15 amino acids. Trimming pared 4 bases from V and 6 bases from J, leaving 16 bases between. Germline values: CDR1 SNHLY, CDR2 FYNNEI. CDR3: CASSGGNRVTQPQHF. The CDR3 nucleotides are TGTGCCAGCAGTGGAGGGAACAGGGTGACTCAGCCCCAGCATTTT.

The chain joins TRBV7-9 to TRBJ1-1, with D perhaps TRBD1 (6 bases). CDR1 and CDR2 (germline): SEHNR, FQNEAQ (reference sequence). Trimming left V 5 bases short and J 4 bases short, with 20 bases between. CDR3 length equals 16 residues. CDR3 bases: TGTGCCAGCAGCGACAGACAGGACCCCATGAGCACTGAAGCTTTCTTT. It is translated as CASSDRQDPMSTEAFF.

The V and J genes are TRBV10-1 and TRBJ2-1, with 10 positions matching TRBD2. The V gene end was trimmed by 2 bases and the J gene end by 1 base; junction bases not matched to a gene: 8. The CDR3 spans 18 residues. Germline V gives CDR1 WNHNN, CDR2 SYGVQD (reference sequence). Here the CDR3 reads CASSERSLAGESYNEQFF. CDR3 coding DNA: TGCGCCAGCAGTGAGAGAAGTCTAGCGGGAGAGTCCTACAATGAGCAGTTCTTC.

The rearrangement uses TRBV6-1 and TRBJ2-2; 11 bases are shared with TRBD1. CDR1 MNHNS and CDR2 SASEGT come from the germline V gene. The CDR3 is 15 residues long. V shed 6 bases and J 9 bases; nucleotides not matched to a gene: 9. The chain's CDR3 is CASRGGQGATRELFF. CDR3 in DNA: TGTGCCAGCAGGGGAGGACAGGGGGCAACCAGGGAGCTGTTTTTT.